This passage covers 31 T cell receptor beta chains from one sample sequenced in a study of control samples from healthy donors and cancer patients. Data came from immunoSEQ multiplex PCR; TCRdb stores just in-frame clones and leaves some out. The data show around 190,000 clones, around nine tenths seen once. The specimen sequenced was blood. The receptor source for this set is a man aged 25 to 40 in good health.

This chain links TRBV18 with TRBJ1-4; TRBD1 aligns across 9 bases. The germline CDR1 and CDR2 sequences are KGHSH and LQKENI. V shed 4 bases, J shed 14 bases, and the junction held 11 bases outside the gene matches. This CDR3 comprises 14 residues. In DNA, the CDR3 is TGTGCCAGCTCACTGGGACAGGGACAAATTACGCTGTTTTTT. Translation gives CASSLGQGQITLFF.

This chain joins TRBV6-2 or TRBV6-3 and TRBJ1-4, with TRBD1 as a possible D gene (6 bases). V was cut by 6 bases and J by 7 bases, with 21 bases left in between. Germline loops: CDR1 MNHEY, CDR2 SVGEGT. CDR3 size: 16 residues. The CDR3 here is CASSPTGRGPAEKLFF. The CDR3 nucleotides read TGTGCCAGCAGCCCTACAGGGCGGGGACCGGCTGAAAAACTGTTTTTT.

This chain links TRBV28 with TRBJ1-3; maybe TRBD1 (6 bases). Germline CDR1 and CDR2: MDHEN and SYDVKM. V was cut by 6 bases and J by 5 bases, with 14 bases left in between. There are 14 residues in the CDR3. In nucleotides, the CDR3 is TGTGCCAGCAGCACACAGGGATTTCGAAACACCATATATTTT. As protein: CASSTQGFRNTIYF.

The V and J genes are TRBV28 and TRBJ2-7; 14 bases match TRBD2. Looked up from germline, CDR1 is MDHEN and CDR2 is SYDVKM. J was trimmed by 8 bases and V by 4 bases; bases with no gene match: 10. The CDR3 runs to 16 residues. The chain's CDR3 is CASSSFPGLAGDKQYF. As DNA, the CDR3 is TGTGCCAGCAGTTCCTTCCCGGGACTAGCGGGAGACAAGCAGTACTTC.

The chain has TRBV5-1 and TRBJ2-2; 13 bases line up with TRBD2. Trimming removed 4 bases from V and 4 bases from J; junction bases left unmatched: 7. Germline V gene lookup returns CDR1 SGHRS and CDR2 YFSETQ. This CDR3 region has 17 residues. DNA for the CDR3: TGCGCCAGCAGCCTACTAGCGGGAGGGCCCGGCACCGGGGAGCTGTTTTTT. Translating it yields CASSLLAGGPGTGELFF.

This rearrangement joins TRBV29-1 to TRBJ1-1; D is ambiguous. V dropped 4 bases and J dropped 2 bases, with 11 bases sitting between them. Germline V gene data show CDR1 as SQVTM and CDR2 as ANQGSEA. The CDR3 runs 13 residues. The CDR3 region is CSVAGRLNTEAFF. The CDR3 DNA reads TGCAGCGTTGCAGGCAGGCTAAACACTGAAGCTTTCTTT.

V is TRBV7-9 and J is TRBJ1-6, with 7 nucleotides matching TRBD1. The CDR3 contains 15 residues. CDR1 is SEHNR and CDR2 is FQNEAQ in the germline V gene (reference sequence). Germline trimming cut 1 base from V and 6 bases from J; bases unmatched to any gene: 3. The CDR3 nucleotides are TGTGCCAGCAGCTTAGAGGGGACAGTTAATTCACCCCTCCACTTT. Encoded protein: CASSLEGTVNSPLHF.

V gene TRBV12-5 combines with J gene TRBJ2-5; 10 bases line up with TRBD2. The V gene's germline CDR1 is LGHNT and CDR2 FRNRAP. CDR3 length equals 15 residues. After removal of 5 bases from V and 1 base from J, the junction contained 4 bases not matched to a gene. For the CDR3, the DNA is TGTGCTAGTGGTCCGGGACTAGCGTTCCAAGAGACCCAGTACTTC. Residues: CASGPGLAFQETQYF.

As for this clone: Additional DNA sequences in this sample encode the identical CDR3. The CDR3 region has the DNA TGTGCCAGCAGCCCGGGACAGGGGTACGAGCAGTACTTC. This encodes CASSPGQGYEQYF. This chain connects TRBV27 to TRBJ2-7; TRBD1 agrees at 10 bases. With 6 bases clipped from V and 4 bases from J, the junction kept 3 bases outside the gene matches. The length of the CDR3 is 13 residues. CDR1 MNHEY and CDR2 SMNVEV come from the germline V gene (reference sequence).

This chain connects TRBV24-1 to TRBJ1-2; a weak D match, TRBD1 (5 bases). The CDR3 sequence is 14 residues long. Germline-derived CDR1 and CDR2 are KGHDR and SFDVKD. Trimming removed 3 bases from V and 4 bases from J, with 11 bases in between. In nucleotides, the CDR3 is TGTGCCACCAGTGATACCGGACACGGCTATGGCTACACCTTC. This translates into CATSDTGHGYGYTF.

J is TRBJ1-5 and V is TRBV11-2; a possible D gene is TRBD1 (6 bases). CDR3 length: 14 residues. Germline V CDR1 and CDR2: SGHAT, FQNNGV. With 4 bases removed from V and 3 bases from J, the gap between germline ends came to 10 bases. The CDR3: CASSSQGPNQPQHF. The CDR3, as DNA: TGTGCCAGCAGCTCACAGGGTCCCAATCAGCCCCAGCATTTT.

V usage is TRBV7-9 and J usage is TRBJ1-5; no clear D gene. Germline loops: CDR1 SEHNR, CDR2 FQNEAQ (reference sequence). The CDR3 totals 12 residues. Trimming shortened V by 2 bases and J by 5 bases, and 4 bases separated the two germline ends. The CDR3 loop is CASSLIDQPQHF. The CDR3, as DNA: TGTGCCAGCAGCTTAATCGATCAGCCCCAGCATTTT.

The chain uses TRBV30 and TRBJ1-2; TRBD1 is a possible D gene (5 bases). Germline V gene data show CDR1 as GTSNPN and CDR2 as SVGIG (reference sequence). V was trimmed by 3 bases and J by 6 bases, leaving 14 bases between them. The CDR3 covers 13 residues. CDR3 residues: CAWSGTFTDGYTF. The CDR3 region has the DNA TGTGCCTGGAGCGGGACCTTTACCGATGGCTACACCTTC.

The chain is built from TRBV6-2 or TRBV6-3 and TRBJ1-5; no clear D. CDR1 and CDR2 from the germline V gene are MNHEY and SVGEGT. Trimming cost V 0 bases and J 3 bases, with 3 bases left between them. The CDR3 is made up of 13 amino acids. The CDR3 DNA is TGTGCCAGCAGTTACTCCGACAATCAGCCCCAGCATTTT. Protein product: CASSYSDNQPQHF.

The CDR3 DNA sequence: TGTGCCAGCAGCCATCCTCAAGGAGGGGACTATGGCTACACCTTC. This encodes CASSHPQGGDYGYTF. V gene TRBV3-1 (or the pseudogene TRBV3-2) combines with J gene TRBJ1-2; maybe TRBD1 (5 bases). The length of the CDR3 is 15 residues. Germline V lookup: CDR1 LGHDT, CDR2 YNNKEL (reference sequence). The germline V and J ends were trimmed by 3 bases and 3 bases, with 14 bases remaining between them.

The chain combines TRBV12-5 with TRBJ1-1; perhaps TRBD1 as D (5 bases). V lost 7 bases and J lost 4, with 13 bases in between. Per the germline V gene, CDR1 is LGHNT and CDR2 is FRNRAP. This CDR3 comprises 13 residues. The CDR3 region is CASALGGFTEAFF. DNA of the CDR3: TGTGCTAGTGCCCTGGGGGGGTTCACTGAAGCTTTCTTT.

The rearrangement links TRBV5-1 to TRBJ1-1; 7 positions match TRBD1. This CDR3 is 13 amino acids long. CDR1 is SGHRS and CDR2 is YFSETQ in the germline V gene. Trimming took 4 bases from V and 3 from J; bases not matched to a gene: 3. In DNA form, the CDR3 reads TGCGCCAGCAGCCCCCAGGGGGACACTGAAGCTTTCTTT. It yields the protein CASSPQGDTEAFF. Variable domain in full (rest from reference TRBV5-1 and TRBJ1-1): KAGVTQTPRYLIKTRGQQVTLSCSPISGHRSVSWYQQTPGQGLQFLFEYFSETQRNKGNFPGRFSGRQFSNSRSEMNVSTLELGDSALYLCASSPQGDTEAFFGQGTRLTVV.

This rearrangement joins TRBV7-9 to TRBJ1-1; D gene unclear. Germline CDR1 SEHNR, CDR2 FQNEAQ (reference sequence). The ends were cut back, 1 base at V and 5 bases at J, with 8 bases in the middle. The CDR3 has 13 residues. CDR3 nucleotide sequence: TGTGCCAGCAGCTTAGAGATGGGTACTGAAGCTTTCTTT. Translated, it gives CASSLEMGTEAFF.

The V call is TRBV19, the J call TRBJ1-1, with D hard to call. Trimming stripped 6 bases from V and 0 bases from J, with 11 bases between. Germline CDR1 and CDR2: LNHDA and SQIVND (reference sequence). This CDR3 contains 14 residues. CDR3 sequence reads: CASSGVFMNTEAFF. The CDR3 DNA is TGTGCCAGTAGCGGGGTTTTCATGAACACTGAAGCTTTCTTT.

J is TRBJ1-3 and V is TRBV7-9, with D possibly being TRBD1 (6 bases). Trimming shortened V by 2 bases and J by 0 bases, and 11 bases separated the two germline ends. The V gene's germline CDR1 is SEHNR and CDR2 FQNEAQ (reference sequence). The CDR3 spans 16 residues. The CDR3 here is CASSLSSGHSGNTIYF. CDR3 DNA: TGTGCCAGCAGCTTATCCTCGGGACACTCTGGAAACACCATATATTTT.

The chain joins TRBV19 to TRBJ2-1; D could derive from TRBD1 or TRBD2 (5 bases each). Deletions cut 7 bases from V and 6 bases from J, with 19 bases between. Per germline, CDR1 LNHDA and CDR2 SQIVND (reference sequence). The length of the CDR3 is 15 residues. CDR3 DNA: TGTGCCAGTACCATTGGTACTAGGGGCCTCAATGAGCAGTTCTTC. It is translated as CASTIGTRGLNEQFF. Combining the CDR3 with reference TRBV19 and TRBJ2-1 gives the whole variable domain DGGITQSPKYLFRKEGQNVTLSCEQNLNHDAMYWYRQDPGQGLRLIYYSQIVNDFQKGDIAEGYSVSREKKESFPLTVTSAQKNPTAFYLCASTIGTRGLNEQFFGPGTRLTVL.

This clone was observed a single time. The J gene is TRBJ2-5, the V gene TRBV12-3 or TRBV12-4; D remains ambiguous. V gave up 4 bases and J gave up 7 bases, with 10 bases separating them. The CDR3 length is 12 residues. CDR3 in amino acids: CASSSGPGTQYF. The CDR3 nucleotides are TGTGCCAGCAGTTCAGGCCCCGGGACCCAGTACTTC.

This clone was picked up a small number of times. The V call is TRBV6-5, the J call TRBJ2-7; D is uncertain. CDR1 and CDR2 (germline): MNHEY, SVGAGI. V shed 8 bases and J shed 3 bases, with 5 bases lying between them. The CDR3 is 10 residues long. For the CDR3, the DNA is TGTGCCAGCCGCAACTACGAGCAGTACTTC. Its translation: CASRNYEQYF.

The CDR3 loop is CASSYQTGEGEQYF. CDR3 DNA: TGTGCCAGCAGTTATCAGACAGGGGAGGGGGAGCAGTACTTC. The chain is built from TRBV6-6 and TRBJ2-7, with a weak D call TRBD1 (8 bases). From germline, CDR1 is MNHNY and CDR2 SVGAGI (reference sequence). The CDR3 loop spans 14 amino acids. Trimming left V 3 bases short and J 7 bases short, with 16 bases between.

This clone was recorded only once. This CDR3 reads CASSAPLQGEAKSEQYF. The DNA for the CDR3 is TGTGCCAGCAGCGCCCCCCTCCAGGGCGAGGCTAAGTCCGAGCAGTACTTC. The V gene is TRBV3-1 (or the pseudogene TRBV3-2), the J gene TRBJ2-7; D is perhaps TRBD1 (5 bases). The CDR3 has 17 amino acids. V lost 5 bases and J lost 6, with 26 bases in between. Germline values: CDR1 LGHDT, CDR2 YNNKEL (reference sequence).

The chain uses TRBV7-9 and TRBJ2-2; D possibly uses TRBD1 or TRBD2 (5 bases each). With 5 bases removed from V and 1 base from J, the gap between germline ends came to 14 bases. The germline gives CDR1 SEHNR, CDR2 FQNEAQ (reference sequence). This CDR3 region has 16 residues. This CDR3 is CASSHPGTMNTGELFF. Written as DNA, the CDR3 is TGTGCCAGCAGCCACCCCGGGACGATGAACACCGGGGAGCTGTTTTTT. Combining the CDR3 with reference TRBV7-9 and TRBJ2-2 gives the whole variable domain DTGVSQNPRHKITKRGQNVTFRCDPISEHNRLYWYRQTLGQGPEFLTYFQNEAQLEKSRLLSDRFSAERPKGSFSTLEIQRTEQGDSAMYLCASSHPGTMNTGELFFGEGSRLTVL.

The chain joins TRBV5-1 to TRBJ1-1; 7 positions agree with TRBD1. V was pared by 0 bases and J by 1 base, with 6 bases of the junction left unmatched. Germline CDR1 and CDR2: SGHRS and YFSETQ. CDR3 size: 16 residues. CDR3 bases: TGCGCCAGCAGCTTGGCCGACAGGGCGGGGAACACTGAAGCTTTCTTT. It yields the protein CASSLADRAGNTEAFF.

The genes are TRBV9 and TRBJ1-2; D possibly corresponds to TRBD1 (5 bases). This CDR3 is 15 amino acids long. The V and J ends lost 4 bases and 5 bases respectively, with 18 bases between them. Germline values: CDR1 SGDLS, CDR2 YYNGEE. The CDR3 reads CASSPTSGATYGYTF. CDR3 DNA sequence: TGTGCCAGCAGCCCTACCTCCGGGGCCACTTATGGCTACACCTTC. Together with reference TRBV9 and TRBJ1-2, the CDR3 gives the full variable domain: DSGVTQTPKHLITATGQRVTLRCSPRSGDLSVYWYQQSLDQGLQFLIQYYNGEERAKGNILERFSAQQFPDLHSELNLSSLELGDSALYFCASSPTSGATYGYTFGSGTRLTVV.

This sequence joins TRBV28 and TRBJ1-1, with 8 bases identical to TRBD1. The CDR3 is made up of 15 amino acids. V shed 6 bases and J 4 bases; nucleotides not matched to a gene: 10. The germline V gene has CDR1 MDHEN and CDR2 SYDVKM. The CDR3 DNA is TGTGCCAGCAGCGGCCGTGGACAGGGACCCACTGAAGCTTTCTTT. It translates to CASSGRGQGPTEAFF. Together with reference TRBV28 and TRBJ1-1, the CDR3 gives the full variable domain: DVKVTQSSRYLVKRTGEKVFLECVQDMDHENMFWYRQDPGLGLRLIYFSYDVKMKEKGDIPEGYSVSREKKERFSLILESASTNQTSMYLCASSGRGQGPTEAFFGQGTRLTVV.

This clone was detected once. The chain couples TRBV28 to TRBJ2-7, with 9 bases aligning to TRBD1. Germline V gene lookup returns CDR1 MDHEN and CDR2 SYDVKM. The CDR3 extends over 15 amino acids. The trim removed 6 bases at V and 3 bases at J, leaving 9 bases unmatched. As DNA, the CDR3 is TGTGCCAGCAGGCCACAGGGGGCCTCGAGCTACGAGCAGTACTTC. This gives the protein CASRPQGASSYEQYF.

The rearrangement uses TRBV11-2 and TRBJ1-3; D is unclear. The germline V gene has CDR1 SGHAT and CDR2 FQNNGV. This CDR3 has 14 residues. Trimming removed 5 bases at V and 0 bases at J, with 8 bases between. DNA for the CDR3: TGTGCCAGCAGCCACTCCCGCTCTGGAAACACCATATATTTT. This translates into CASSHSRSGNTIYF.